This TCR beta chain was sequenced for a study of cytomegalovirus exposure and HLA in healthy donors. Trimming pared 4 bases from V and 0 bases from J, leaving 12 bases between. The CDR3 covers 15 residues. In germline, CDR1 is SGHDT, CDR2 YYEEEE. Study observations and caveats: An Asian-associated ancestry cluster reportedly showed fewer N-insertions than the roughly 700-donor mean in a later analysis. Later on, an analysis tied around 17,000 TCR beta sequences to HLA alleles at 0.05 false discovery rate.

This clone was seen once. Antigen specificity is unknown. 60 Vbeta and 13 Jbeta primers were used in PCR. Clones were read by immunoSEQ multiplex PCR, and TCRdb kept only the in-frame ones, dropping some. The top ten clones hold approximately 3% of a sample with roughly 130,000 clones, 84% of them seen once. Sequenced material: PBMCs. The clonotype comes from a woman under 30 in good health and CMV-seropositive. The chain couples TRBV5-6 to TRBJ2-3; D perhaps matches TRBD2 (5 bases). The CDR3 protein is CASSRGQLSTDTQYF. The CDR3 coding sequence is TGTGCCAGCAGCAGAGGGCAGCTGAGCACAGATACGCAGTATTTT.